The clone carrying this T cell receptor beta chain was recorded a few times. Germline CDR1 is LNHNV and CDR2 is YYDKDF (reference sequence). CDR3 length: 12 amino acids. Trimming took 0 bases from V and 3 from J, leaving 2 bases between them. This sample is drawn from a study of T-cell reconstitution after alpha-beta-depleted transplantation in children. Construction of the TCRbeta library involved unique molecular identifiers. TCRdb redid the calling of the PCR reads with MiXCR, one entry per CDR3 protein. The data hold 360,000 or so distinct CDR3 sequences, with just over 20% observed a single time.

Source: PBMCs from the stem cell graft donor, taken from the stem cell graft. This receptor was taken from a human donor who donated a stem cell graft to a child with acute myeloid leukemia. V is TRBV15 and J is TRBJ1-2, with D hard to call. The CDR3 DNA sequence: TGTGCCACCAGCAGAGACCACTATGGCTACACCTTC. Its translation: CATSRDHYGYTF.